The T cell receptor (beta chain) described here comes from a study of blood T cell repertoires in COVID-19. The wider study: Samples of COVID-19 (acute and convalescent) were obtained from the United States, Italy and Spain.

Under the authors' procedure: The assay estimated nucleated cells by amplifying reference gene primers. The table came from immunoSEQ multiplex PCR; TCRdb's copy has only in-frame clones and leaves some out. Clone size and the V and J calls come from that table; the DNA yielded D and trimming. This sample has about 99,000 clones, with approximately 80% found just once. Germline loops: CDR1 MNHEY, CDR2 SMNVEV (reference sequence). The CDR3 is made up of 17 amino acids. The V and J ends lost 5 bases and 0 bases respectively, with 17 bases between them. The sample was peripheral blood. The sequence came from a human donor in a cohort sampled during active or convalescent COVID-19. The rearrangement uses TRBV27 and TRBJ1-5, with D perhaps matching TRBD1 (6 bases). CDR3 sequence (DNA): TGTGCCAGCAGTCCCCTAGGGGGATTCGATAGCAATCAGCCCCAGCATTTT. Protein sequence: CASSPLGGFDSNQPQHF.